The clone carrying this T cell receptor beta chain is labeled medium-sized (0.01 to 0.1%). The data belong to a study of graft-versus-host responses after intestinal transplantation. For the study at large: Each transplant was multivisceral, liver-intestinal, or isolated intestinal.

Plated together were around 200,000 CFSE-labeled responder cells and around 200,000 irradiated, violet-dye-labeled stimulator cells. Sorting after the reaction isolated proliferating CFSE-low CD3+CD4+ and CD3+CD8+ responders. Only in-frame clones appear in the TCRdb table, and some are missing; sequencing was by immunoSEQ multiplex PCR. The table shows under 7,500 clones, with roughly a third occurring only once. Points from the study as a whole: The marrow of recipients harbored GvH clones, and ileum or blood showed some of them first.

This sample comprised alloreactive CD8+ T cells from a mixed lymphocyte reaction culture, obtained before transplantation. The subset here: CFSE-low proliferating T cells sorted from roughly six-day pre-transplant mixed lymphocyte reaction (GvH or HvG direction). The sequence derives from a human patient who was an organ donor for intestinal transplantation.

CDR3 DNA: TGTGCCTGGAGTGTACGTCGGACGGCTCCAGGGGCGCAGTATTTT. Translated: CAWSVRRTAPGAQYF. This rearrangement joins TRBV30 to TRBJ2-3, with D maybe TRBD1 (6 bases). The V gene lost 0 bases and the J gene lost 10 bases, with 20 bases spanning the gap. Germline V gene lookup returns CDR1 GTSNPN and CDR2 SVGIG (reference sequence). CDR3 size: 15 residues. The variable domain in full, completed from reference TRBV30 and TRBJ2-3, reads SQTIHQWPATLVQPVGSPLSLECTVEGTSNPNLYWYRQAAGRGLQLLFYSVGIGQISSEVPQNLSASRPQDRQFILSSKKLLLSDSGFYLCAWSVRRTAPGAQYFGPGTRLTVL.